Listed here is a single T cell receptor beta chain. Its target is not known. This record comes from a study of cytomegalovirus exposure and HLA in healthy donors. Study results and caveats: Cytomegalovirus association was listed for under 200 TCR beta chains.

Germline V gives CDR1 SGHAT, CDR2 FQNNGV. The CDR3 has 15 amino acids. V lost 1 base and J 6 bases, leaving 16 bases between the germline ends. The assay was immunoSEQ multiplex PCR, and TCRdb's table has in-frame clones only and misses some. The data hold 150,000 to 200,000 clones, with 84% observed a single time. The chain is built from TRBV11-2 and TRBJ2-7, with D maybe TRBD2 (6 bases). This TCR was recovered from a man aged 18 to 29 in good health and CMV-seropositive. Sequencing was carried out using PBMCs. The CDR3, as DNA: TGTGCCAGCAGCTTAGGGAGGGCAGGGTGGAGCGAGCAGTACTTC. Protein sequence: CASSLGRAGWSEQYF.